These 14 T cell receptor beta chains were all obtained from the same sample, sequenced in a study of blood T cells in healthy people across ages. A sample-barcoded 5' primer and a J-beta primer mix were used in a second PCR of roughly 7 to 12 cycles. One entry per CDR3 protein, called by TCRdb with MiXCR from the 5' RACE reads. The table records some 700,000 distinct CDR3 sequences, roughly 20% of them present only once. The source material was blood. All receptors come from a man between 65 and 79 years old in good health.

The rearrangement links TRBV27 to TRBJ2-5; maybe TRBD1 (6 bases). In germline, CDR1 is MNHEY, CDR2 SMNVEV (reference sequence). V lost 7 bases, J lost 2 bases, and 11 bases lay in between. This CDR3 spans 13 amino acids. CDR3 bases: TGTGCCAGCATTGGGGGCAGACAAGAGACCCAGTACTTC. Translating it yields CASIGGRQETQYF.

In this sample, this clonotype turned up a few times. CDR3 loop: CASDTGQGYEQYF. The CDR3 coding sequence is TGCGCCAGTGATACGGGACAGGGCTACGAGCAGTACTTC. The chain recombines TRBV5-1 with TRBJ2-5; 9 bases agree with TRBD1. TRBJ2-7 explains the end of the DNA better; the J call may be wrong. CDR3 size: 13 residues. Per the germline V gene, CDR1 is SGHRS and CDR2 is YFSETQ.

This clonotype was seen a few times. The V call is TRBV12-3 or TRBV12-4, the J call TRBJ1-1; no definite D call. CDR3 length equals 14 residues. Trimming removed 2 bases at V and 7 bases at J, with 14 bases between. CDR3 nucleotides: TGTGCCAGCAGTTTAAGGGCGACCGGGATTGAAGCTTTCTTT. Amino acid sequence: CASSLRATGIEAFF.

The chain joins TRBV4-2 to TRBJ2-5; TRBD1 is a possible D gene (6 bases). V was shortened by 1 base and J by 5 bases, with 17 bases between the two germline ends. CDR3 length equals 16 residues. Germline V gene sequence: CDR1 LGHNA, CDR2 YNFKEQ. The chain's CDR3 is CASSQGDTSSGETQYF. CDR3 nucleotide sequence: TGTGCCAGCAGCCAAGGGGACACATCCTCTGGGGAGACCCAGTACTTC.

The chain carries TRBV12-3 or TRBV12-4 and TRBJ2-3, with TRBD2 as a possible D gene (5 bases). The V gene lost 6 bases and the J gene lost 4 bases, with 17 bases spanning the gap. The CDR3 is made up of 15 amino acids. CDR3 loop: CASSLSRGSADTQYF. CDR3 nucleotides: TGTGCCAGCAGCCTTTCTCGAGGGAGCGCAGATACGCAGTATTTT.

The chain links TRBV5-1 to TRBJ2-5; possible D gene TRBD1, 6 bases. The better agreement between TRBJ2-7 and the DNA end casts doubt on the J call. The CDR3 is made up of 14 amino acids. Germline lookup yields CDR1 SGHRS and CDR2 YFSETQ. The CDR3 DNA reads TGCGCCAGCAGCTTGGTGACAGGTCCGAGCGAGCAGTACTTC. Translated: CASSLVTGPSEQYF.

This clonotype was seen a handful of times. This chain connects TRBV28 to TRBJ1-2; TRBD1 agrees at 8 bases. The germline V gene encodes CDR1 MDHEN and CDR2 SYDVKM. The J segment lost 4 bases and the V segment lost 2 bases, leaving 6 bases of the junction unmatched. The CDR3 covers 15 residues. The CDR3 loop reads CASSLTETGAYGYTF. The CDR3 DNA reads TGTGCCAGCAGTTTAACCGAGACAGGGGCCTATGGCTACACCTTC.

This clonotype has more than one count but fewer than ten. The rearrangement uses TRBV18 and TRBJ2-7; D ambiguous. Germline V gene sequence: CDR1 KGHSH, CDR2 LQKENI. CDR3 length: 13 amino acids. V lost 0 bases to trimming and J lost 4 bases, with 7 bases between them. The CDR3 DNA reads TGTGCCAGCTCACCACCTTCTAGATACGAGCAGTACTTC. Residues: CASSPPSRYEQYF. The complete variable domain, with remaining parts taken from reference TRBV18 and TRBJ2-7, reads NAGVMQNPRHLVRRRGQEARLRCSPMKGHSHVYWYRQLPEEGLKFMVYLQKENIIDESGMPKERFSAEFPKEGPSILRIQQVVRGDSAAYFCASSPPSRYEQYFGPGTRLTVT.

This clonotype was recorded a few times. The junction departs from germline at one end; a sequencing error may be responsible. This sequence joins TRBV20-1 and TRBJ2-5; 8 bases are a match to TRBD2. The CDR3 is 14 residues long. Per germline, CDR1 DFQATT and CDR2 SNEGSKA (reference sequence). As DNA, the CDR3 is TGCAGTGCTAGACCTCCGGGACTAGTAAATGAGCGGTTCTTC. It yields the protein CSARPPGLVNERFF.

V gene TRBV4-3 combines with J gene TRBJ1-1, with unresolved D. V lost 0 bases to trimming and J lost 1 base, with 9 bases between them. This CDR3 spans 15 amino acids. CDR1 LGHNA and CDR2 YSLEER come from the germline V gene. Here the CDR3 DNA reads TGCGCCAGCAGCCAAGATTCGGCCGAGAACACTGAAGCTTTCTTT. It yields the protein CASSQDSAENTEAFF.

This clonotype came up a few times. This chain uses TRBV2 with TRBJ1-5; D is uncertain. With 7 bases removed from V and 8 bases from J, the gap between germline ends came to 12 bases. This CDR3 is 12 amino acids long. Per the germline V gene, CDR1 is SNHLY and CDR2 is FYNNEI. The CDR3 nucleotides read TGTGCCAGCAAAACCGAATTGGAGCCCCAGCATTTT. This translates into CASKTELEPQHF.

V gene TRBV29-1 combines with J gene TRBJ1-4, with TRBD1 matching over 7 bases. J was trimmed by 5 bases and V by 7 bases; bases with no gene match: 7. The V gene's germline CDR1 is SQVTM and CDR2 ANQGSEA. The CDR3 length is 13 residues. The CDR3 nucleotides read TGCAGCGCCACTACGACAGGGAATGAAAAACTGTTTTTT. It is translated as CSATTTGNEKLFF.

The V call is TRBV6-5, the J call TRBJ2-5, with D hard to call. V lost 5 bases and J lost 7, with 14 bases in between. The V gene's germline CDR1 is MNHEY and CDR2 SVGAGI. The CDR3 is 13 amino acids. The CDR3 DNA sequence: TGTGCCAGCAGTATCTATCCCAAAGGGACCCAGTACTTC. Translating it yields CASSIYPKGTQYF.

The chain couples TRBV12-3 or TRBV12-4 to TRBJ1-1, with unresolved D. Trimming left V 2 bases short and J 3 bases short, with 7 bases between. The CDR3 sequence is 13 residues long. The DNA of the CDR3 is TGTGCCAGCAGTTTATACGGCTACACTGAAGCTTTCTTT. This translates into CASSLYGYTEAFF.